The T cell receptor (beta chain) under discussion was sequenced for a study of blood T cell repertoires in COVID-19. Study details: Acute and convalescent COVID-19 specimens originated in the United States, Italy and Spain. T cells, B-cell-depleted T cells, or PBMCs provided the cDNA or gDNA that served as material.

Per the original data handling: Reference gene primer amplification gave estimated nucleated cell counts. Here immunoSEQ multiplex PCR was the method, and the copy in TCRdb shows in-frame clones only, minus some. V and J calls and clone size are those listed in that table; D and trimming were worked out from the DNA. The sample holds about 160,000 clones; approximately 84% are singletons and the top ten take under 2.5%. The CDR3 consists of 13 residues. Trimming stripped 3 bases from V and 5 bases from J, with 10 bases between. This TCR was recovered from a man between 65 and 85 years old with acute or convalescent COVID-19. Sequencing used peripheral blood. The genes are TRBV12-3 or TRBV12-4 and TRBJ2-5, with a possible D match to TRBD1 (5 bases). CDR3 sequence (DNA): TGTGCCAGCAGTTTTGCAGGGTGGGAGACCCAGTACTTC. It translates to CASSFAGWETQYF.